Following are 6 T cell receptor beta chains from one sample sequenced in a study of T cells in Graves' hyperthyroidism and ophthalmopathy. Template material for amplifying TCR beta CDR3 regions consisted of RNA transcripts. TCR CDR3 regions were first amplified by RT-PCR with HTBI primers. One entry per CDR3 protein, called by TCRdb with MiXCR from the multiplex PCR reads. Among some 180,000 distinct CDR3 sequences, 15% to 20% were seen once, and the ten largest hold roughly 28%. What was sequenced was blood. The receptors stem from a woman in her 50s with Graves' hyperthyroidism.

This clonotype has at least ten counts. This sequence joins TRBV5-1 and TRBJ1-2; weak D call: TRBD1 (5 bases). Germline V CDR1 and CDR2: SGHRS, YFSETQ. V gave up 0 bases and J gave up 7 bases, with 19 bases separating them. The length of the CDR3 is 16 residues. As DNA, the CDR3 is TGCGCCAGCAGCTTGGGGGAATGGGGCGGACTAACTGGCTACACCTTC. Protein product: CASSLGEWGGLTGYTF.

The rearrangement links TRBV18 to TRBJ2-1, with D perhaps TRBD2 (5 bases). Per the germline V gene, CDR1 is KGHSH and CDR2 is LQKENI. CDR3 length: 16 residues. With 6 bases removed from V and 4 bases from J, the gap between germline ends came to 19 bases. Here the CDR3 DNA reads TGTGCCAGCTCGTGGTTCGCCAGCGGAGCTTACAATGAGCAGTTCTTC. Translation: CASSWFASGAYNEQFF.

The rearrangement joins TRBV19 to TRBJ2-5; tentative D call: TRBD1 (6 bases). The CDR3 runs to 13 residues. Trimming removed 9 bases at V and 2 bases at J, with 13 bases between. CDR1 and CDR2 (germline): LNHDA, SQIVND (reference sequence). In DNA form, the CDR3 reads TGTGCCAGCACAAAAGGGGGACAAGAGACCCAGTACTTC. Its translation: CASTKGGQETQYF.

This clonotype was observed many times. The genes are TRBV7-2 and TRBJ2-5; no firm D call. Per the germline V gene, CDR1 is SGHTA and CDR2 is FQGNSA. V was pared by 2 bases and J by 5 bases, with 6 bases between. This CDR3 spans 12 amino acids. Here the CDR3 DNA reads TGTGCCAGCAGCTTAACATGGGAGACCCAGTACTTC. Amino acid sequence: CASSLTWETQYF.

This clonotype was found many times. This chain's CDR3 is CASSFVGADMNTEAFF. In DNA form, the CDR3 reads TGTGCCAGCAGTTTCGTGGGGGCGGACATGAACACTGAAGCTTTCTTT. This chain joins TRBV28 and TRBJ1-1, with D possibly TRBD1 on 6 matching bases. The germline V and J ends were trimmed by 3 bases and 0 bases, with 14 bases remaining between them. The CDR3 is 16 amino acids. Per the germline V gene, CDR1 is MDHEN and CDR2 is SYDVKM.

This clonotype has a count of ten or more. The gene calls are TRBV20-1 and TRBJ1-6; 10 nucleotides align to TRBD1. Germline V gives CDR1 DFQATT, CDR2 SNEGSKA (reference sequence). V trimming: 0 bases; J trimming: 7 bases; junction bases outside the gene matches: 6. The CDR3 is 16 amino acids. The CDR3 loop reads CSARDKRQGANSPLHF. For the CDR3, the DNA is TGCAGTGCTAGAGATAAACGACAGGGGGCCAATTCACCCCTCCACTTT.